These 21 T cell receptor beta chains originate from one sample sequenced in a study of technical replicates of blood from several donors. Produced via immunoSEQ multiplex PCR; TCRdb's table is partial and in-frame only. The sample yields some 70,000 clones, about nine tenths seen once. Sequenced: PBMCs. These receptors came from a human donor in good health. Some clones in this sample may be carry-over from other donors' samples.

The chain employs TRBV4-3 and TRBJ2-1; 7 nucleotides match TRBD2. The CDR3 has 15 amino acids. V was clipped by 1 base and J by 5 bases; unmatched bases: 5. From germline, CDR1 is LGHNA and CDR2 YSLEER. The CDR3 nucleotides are TGCGCCAGCAGCCAAGGGGGCGGGAGAAACAATGAGCAGTTCTTC. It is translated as CASSQGGGRNNEQFF.

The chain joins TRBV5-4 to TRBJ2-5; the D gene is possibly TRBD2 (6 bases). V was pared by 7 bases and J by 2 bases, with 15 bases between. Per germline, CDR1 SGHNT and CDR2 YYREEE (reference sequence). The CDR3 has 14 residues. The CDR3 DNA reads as TGTGCCAGCGGCGGGGCAGGTACACAAGAGACCCAGTACTTC. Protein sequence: CASGGAGTQETQYF. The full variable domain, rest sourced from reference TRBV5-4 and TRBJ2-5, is ETGVTQSPTHLIKTRGQQVTLRCSSQSGHNTVSWYQQALGQGPQFIFQYYREEENGRGNFPPRFSGLQFPNYSSELNVNALELDDSALYLCASGGAGTQETQYFGPGTRLLVL.

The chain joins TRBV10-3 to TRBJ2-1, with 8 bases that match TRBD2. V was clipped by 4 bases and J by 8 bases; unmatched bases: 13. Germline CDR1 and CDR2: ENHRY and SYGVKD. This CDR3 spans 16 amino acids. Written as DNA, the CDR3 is TGTGCCATCAGTGGTTCTCGCGGGGGGCGGTTCCATGAGCAGTTCTTC. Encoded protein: CAISGSRGGRFHEQFF.

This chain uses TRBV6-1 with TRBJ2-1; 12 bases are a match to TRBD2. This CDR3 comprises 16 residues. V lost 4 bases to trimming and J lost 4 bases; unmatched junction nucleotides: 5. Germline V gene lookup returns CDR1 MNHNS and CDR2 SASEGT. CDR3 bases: TGTGCCAGCAGTGCCGCGGGACTAGCGGGTTACAATGAGCAGTTCTTC. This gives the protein CASSAAGLAGYNEQFF.

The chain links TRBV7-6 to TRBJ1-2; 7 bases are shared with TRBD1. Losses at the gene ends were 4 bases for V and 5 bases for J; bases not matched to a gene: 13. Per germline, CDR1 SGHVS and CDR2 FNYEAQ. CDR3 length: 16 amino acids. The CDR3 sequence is CASSSDGGQLRYGYTF. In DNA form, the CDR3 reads TGTGCCAGCAGCTCTGACGGGGGACAGCTAAGGTATGGCTACACCTTC.

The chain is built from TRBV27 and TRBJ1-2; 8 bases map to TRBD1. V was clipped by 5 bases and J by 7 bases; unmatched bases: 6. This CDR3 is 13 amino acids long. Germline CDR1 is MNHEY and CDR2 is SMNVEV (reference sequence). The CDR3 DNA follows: TGTGCCAGCAGTCGGACAGGGAATAGTGGCTACACCTTC. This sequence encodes CASSRTGNSGYTF.

The CDR3 region has the DNA TGTGCCAGCAGCTCGCGAGCGGGGGGGTCCCGGGAGACCCAGTACTTC. Its translation: CASSSRAGGSRETQYF. V is TRBV5-5 and J is TRBJ2-5; 10 nucleotides agree with TRBD2. The CDR3 consists of 16 residues. The trim removed 3 bases at V and 5 bases at J, leaving 10 bases unmatched. Germline V gene data show CDR1 as SGHKS and CDR2 as YYEKEE (reference sequence).

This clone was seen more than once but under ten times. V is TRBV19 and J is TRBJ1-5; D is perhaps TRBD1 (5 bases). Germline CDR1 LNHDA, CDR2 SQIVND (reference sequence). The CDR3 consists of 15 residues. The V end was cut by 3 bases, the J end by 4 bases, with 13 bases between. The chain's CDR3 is CASSMGPYPNQPQHF. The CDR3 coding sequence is TGTGCCAGTAGTATGGGGCCATACCCGAATCAGCCCCAGCATTTT.

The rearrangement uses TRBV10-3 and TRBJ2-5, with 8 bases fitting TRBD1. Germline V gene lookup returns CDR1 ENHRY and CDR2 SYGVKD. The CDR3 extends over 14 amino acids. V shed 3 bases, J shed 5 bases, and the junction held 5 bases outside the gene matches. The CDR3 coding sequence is TGTGCCATCAGTGATCCAGGGGGCGCGGAGACCCAGTACTTC. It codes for CAISDPGGAETQYF.

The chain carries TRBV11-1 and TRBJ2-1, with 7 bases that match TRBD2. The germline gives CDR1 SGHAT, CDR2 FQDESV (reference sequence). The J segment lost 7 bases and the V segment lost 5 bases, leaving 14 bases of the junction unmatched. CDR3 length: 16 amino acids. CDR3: CASSLFRGEWVNEQFF. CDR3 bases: TGTGCCAGCAGCCTATTTCGGGGGGAGTGGGTAAATGAGCAGTTCTTC.

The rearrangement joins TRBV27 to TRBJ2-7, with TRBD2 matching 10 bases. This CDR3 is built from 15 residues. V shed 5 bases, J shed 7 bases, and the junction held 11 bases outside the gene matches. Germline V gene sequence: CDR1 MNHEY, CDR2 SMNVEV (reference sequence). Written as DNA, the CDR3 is TGTGCCAGCAGTCCAGGGACTAGCGAGGATTTTGAGCAGTACTTC. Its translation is CASSPGTSEDFEQYF.

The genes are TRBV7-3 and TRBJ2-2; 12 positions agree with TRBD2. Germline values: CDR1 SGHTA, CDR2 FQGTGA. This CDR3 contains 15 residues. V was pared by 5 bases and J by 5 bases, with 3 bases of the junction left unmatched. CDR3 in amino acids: CASSPGLAGTGELFF. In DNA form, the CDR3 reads TGTGCCAGCAGCCCCGGACTAGCGGGAACCGGGGAGCTGTTTTTT.

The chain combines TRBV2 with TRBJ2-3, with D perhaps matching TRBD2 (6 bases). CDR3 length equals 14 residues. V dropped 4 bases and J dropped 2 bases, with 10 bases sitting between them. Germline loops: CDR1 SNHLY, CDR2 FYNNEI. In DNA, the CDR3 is TGTGCCAGCAGTGTTGGCGGGGCCACAGATACGCAGTATTTT. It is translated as CASSVGGATDTQYF.

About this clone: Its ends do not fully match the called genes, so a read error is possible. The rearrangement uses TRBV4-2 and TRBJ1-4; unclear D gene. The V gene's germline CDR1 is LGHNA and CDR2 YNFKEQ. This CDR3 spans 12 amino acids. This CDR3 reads CASSQANEKLFF. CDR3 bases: TGTGCCAGCAGCCAAGCTAACGAAAAACTGTTTTTT.

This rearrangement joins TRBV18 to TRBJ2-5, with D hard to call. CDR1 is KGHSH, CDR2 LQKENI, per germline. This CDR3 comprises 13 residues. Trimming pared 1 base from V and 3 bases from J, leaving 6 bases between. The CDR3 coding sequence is TGTGCCAGCTCACCACGGGCCGAAGAGACCCAGTACTTC. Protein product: CASSPRAEETQYF.

The CDR3 spells CASSSQRVNTEAFF. The CDR3, as DNA: TGCGCCAGCAGCTCACAGAGAGTGAACACTGAAGCTTTCTTT. This chain connects TRBV5-1 to TRBJ1-1; no firm D call. Germline V lookup: CDR1 SGHRS, CDR2 YFSETQ. CDR3 size: 14 residues. V lost 3 bases, J lost 0 bases, and 9 bases lay in between.

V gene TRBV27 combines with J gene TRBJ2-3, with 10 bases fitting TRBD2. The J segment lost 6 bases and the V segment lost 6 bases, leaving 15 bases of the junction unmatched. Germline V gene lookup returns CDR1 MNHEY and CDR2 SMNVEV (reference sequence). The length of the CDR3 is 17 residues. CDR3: CASSPLRQRGGPDTQYF. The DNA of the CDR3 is TGTGCCAGCAGCCCTCTCCGCCAGCGGGGGGGCCCGGATACGCAGTATTTT.

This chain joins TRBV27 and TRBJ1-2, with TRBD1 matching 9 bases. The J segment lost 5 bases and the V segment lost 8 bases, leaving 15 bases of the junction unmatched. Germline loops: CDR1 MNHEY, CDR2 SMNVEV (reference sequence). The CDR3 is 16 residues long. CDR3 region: CASGSVTGGAGYGYTF. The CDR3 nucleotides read TGTGCCAGCGGATCCGTTACAGGGGGCGCAGGATATGGCTACACCTTC.

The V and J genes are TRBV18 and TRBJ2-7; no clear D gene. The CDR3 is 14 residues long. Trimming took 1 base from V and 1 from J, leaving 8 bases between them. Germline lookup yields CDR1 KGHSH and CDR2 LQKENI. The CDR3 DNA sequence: TGTGCCAGCTCACCACTAGCAAAGTCCTACGAGCAGTACTTC. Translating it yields CASSPLAKSYEQYF. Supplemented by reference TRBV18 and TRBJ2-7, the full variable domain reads NAGVMQNPRHLVRRRGQEARLRCSPMKGHSHVYWYRQLPEEGLKFMVYLQKENIIDESGMPKERFSAEFPKEGPSILRIQQVVRGDSAAYFCASSPLAKSYEQYFGPGTRLTVT.

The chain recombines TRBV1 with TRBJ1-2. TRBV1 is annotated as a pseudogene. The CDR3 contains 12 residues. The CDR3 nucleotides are TGCACCAGCAGCGAGGGTATCTATGGCTACACCTTC. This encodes CTSSEGIYGYTF.

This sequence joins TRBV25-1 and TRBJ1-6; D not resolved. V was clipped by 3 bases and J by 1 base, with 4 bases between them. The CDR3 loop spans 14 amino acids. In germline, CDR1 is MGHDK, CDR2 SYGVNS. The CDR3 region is CASSDVSYNSPLHF. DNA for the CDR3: TGTGCCAGCAGTGACGTTTCCTATAATTCACCCCTCCACTTT.